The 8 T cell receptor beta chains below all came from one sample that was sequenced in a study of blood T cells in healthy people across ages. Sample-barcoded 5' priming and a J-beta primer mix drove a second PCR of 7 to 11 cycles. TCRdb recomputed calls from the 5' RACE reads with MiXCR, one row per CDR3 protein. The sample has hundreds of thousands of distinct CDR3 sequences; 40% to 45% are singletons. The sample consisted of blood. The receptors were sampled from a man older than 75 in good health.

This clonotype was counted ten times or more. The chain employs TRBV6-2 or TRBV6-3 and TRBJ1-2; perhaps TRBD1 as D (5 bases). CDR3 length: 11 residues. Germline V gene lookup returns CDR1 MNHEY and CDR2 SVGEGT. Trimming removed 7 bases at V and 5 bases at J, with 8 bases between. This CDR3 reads CASTDSYGYTF. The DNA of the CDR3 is TGTGCCAGCACCGACAGTTATGGCTACACCTTC.

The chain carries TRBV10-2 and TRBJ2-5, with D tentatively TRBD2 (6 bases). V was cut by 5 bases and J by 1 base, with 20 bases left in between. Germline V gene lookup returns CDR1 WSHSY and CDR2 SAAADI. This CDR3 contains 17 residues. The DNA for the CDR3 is TGCGCCAGCAGTTCCTTGTTCAGTCGGGAGACCCAAGAGACCCAGTACTTC. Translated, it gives CASSSLFSRETQETQYF.

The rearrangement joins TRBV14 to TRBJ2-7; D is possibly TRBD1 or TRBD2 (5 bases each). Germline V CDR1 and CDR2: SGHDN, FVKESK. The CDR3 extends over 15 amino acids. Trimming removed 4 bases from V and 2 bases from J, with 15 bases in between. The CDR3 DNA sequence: TGTGCCAGCAGCCGACTTCCGGGACCACCCTACGAGCAGTACTTC. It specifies CASSRLPGPPYEQYF.

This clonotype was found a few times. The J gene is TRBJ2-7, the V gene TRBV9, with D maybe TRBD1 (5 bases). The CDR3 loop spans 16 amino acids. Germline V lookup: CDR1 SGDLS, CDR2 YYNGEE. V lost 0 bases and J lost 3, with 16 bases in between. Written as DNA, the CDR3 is TGTGCCAGCAGCGTAGCTAAGGCAGGGAATCTCTACGAGCAGTACTTC. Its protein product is CASSVAKAGNLYEQYF.

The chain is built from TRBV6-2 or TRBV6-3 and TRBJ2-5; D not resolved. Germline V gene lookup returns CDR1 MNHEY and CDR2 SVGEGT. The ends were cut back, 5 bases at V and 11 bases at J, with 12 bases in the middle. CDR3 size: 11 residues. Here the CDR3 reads CASSKHGQQYF. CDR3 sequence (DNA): TGTGCCAGCAGTAAACACGGGCAGCAGTACTTC.

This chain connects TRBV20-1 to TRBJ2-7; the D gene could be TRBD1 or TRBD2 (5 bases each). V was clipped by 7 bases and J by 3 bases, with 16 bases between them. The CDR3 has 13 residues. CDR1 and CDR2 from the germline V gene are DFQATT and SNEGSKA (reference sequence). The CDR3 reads CSVTGRTNYEQYF. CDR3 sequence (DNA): TGCAGTGTTACGGGACGGACCAACTACGAGCAGTACTTC.

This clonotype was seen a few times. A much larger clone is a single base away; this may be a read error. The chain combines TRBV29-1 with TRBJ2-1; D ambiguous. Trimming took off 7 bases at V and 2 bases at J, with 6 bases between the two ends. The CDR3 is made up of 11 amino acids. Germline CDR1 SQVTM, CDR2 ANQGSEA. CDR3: CSGVPYNEQFF. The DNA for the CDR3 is TGCAGCGGTGTCCCCTACAATGAGCAGTTCTTC.

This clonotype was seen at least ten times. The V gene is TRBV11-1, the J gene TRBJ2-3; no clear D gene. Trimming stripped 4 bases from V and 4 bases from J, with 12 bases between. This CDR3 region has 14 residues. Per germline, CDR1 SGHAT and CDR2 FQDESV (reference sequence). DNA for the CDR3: TGTGCCAGCAGCTCGAGAAAGAGGCCAGATACGCAGTATTTT. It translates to CASSSRKRPDTQYF.